This T cell receptor beta chain was retrieved from a study of blood T cell repertoires in COVID-19 (dated by TCRdb to the early 2020s). Describing the broader study: Collaborator samples came from the United States, Italy and Spain and covered acute and convalescent phases of COVID-19. The prospective study material was composed of cDNA or gDNA derived from T cells, B-cell-depleted T cells, or PBMCs. Deeply sampled blood TCRbeta repertoires from subjects exposed to, actively infected with, or recovered from COVID-19 were included in the dataset. The repertoires were released in a freely available public database intended as a resource for research on the immune response to SARS-CoV-2. Samples came from the ongoing ImmuneRACE study (first 160 participants) plus 1,254 subjects from 6 global collaborators. Nearly every sample came with metadata listing a de-identified subject ID, COVID-19 status, age in years and sex. HLA class I and class II types, where available, came from metadata supplied by the sample provider rather than from assay-based typing.

From the cysteine up to the phenylalanine, the CDR3 has a length of 15 residues. CDR3 DNA only is kept here, 45 bases in frame from base 1. The CDR1 and CDR2 encoded by the germline V gene are MGHDK and SYGVNS. The germline ends are 12 bases apart after V is trimmed by 0 bases and J by 4 bases. This clone has just one count. Its specific antigen is unknown. Base qualities are missing; no much larger clone stands one base away. General conclusions and limits of the study: How much clinical and demographic metadata was included differed by source and by participant, and the metadata was provided uncurated.

Each collaborating institution followed its own protocols to collect whole blood in K2EDTA tubes. For TCRbeta analysis, collaborators shipped samples as frozen whole blood, isolated PBMCs, or DNA extracted from either of those sample types. TCRbeta CDR3 regions were amplified from genomic DNA using the immunoSEQ Assay, a bias-controlled multiplex PCR. For the original study's pipeline: The number of nucleated cells in each sample was estimated by amplification of reference gene primers within the assay. To quantify the absolute abundance of each unique TCRbeta CDR3 rearrangement, sequence reads were collapsed and filtered. For each sample, productive Simpson clonality was calculated as the square root of Simpson's diversity index over productive rearrangements. Here the immuneACCESS table is served through TCRdb, limited to in-frame sequences with V and J called. Missing clones are a known gap in these copies; in checked studies unresolved V genes cover under half, and the rest lacks a known reason. V and J calls and clone size are given by that table; D and trimming were obtained from the DNA. This sample lists 60,000 to 85,000 clones; about 86% were detected once. Together, the top ten hold 9.5% to 15% of the sample.

The clonotype originates from a human donor in a cohort sampled during active COVID-19. Sequenced sample: peripheral blood. The chain uses TRBV25-1 and TRBJ1-2, and possibly TRBD1, on 5 matching bases. The nucleotides read TGTGCCAGCAGTGAATATCGGGGAGGGGCCTATGGCTACACCTTC. Translation gives CASSEYRGGAYGYTF.